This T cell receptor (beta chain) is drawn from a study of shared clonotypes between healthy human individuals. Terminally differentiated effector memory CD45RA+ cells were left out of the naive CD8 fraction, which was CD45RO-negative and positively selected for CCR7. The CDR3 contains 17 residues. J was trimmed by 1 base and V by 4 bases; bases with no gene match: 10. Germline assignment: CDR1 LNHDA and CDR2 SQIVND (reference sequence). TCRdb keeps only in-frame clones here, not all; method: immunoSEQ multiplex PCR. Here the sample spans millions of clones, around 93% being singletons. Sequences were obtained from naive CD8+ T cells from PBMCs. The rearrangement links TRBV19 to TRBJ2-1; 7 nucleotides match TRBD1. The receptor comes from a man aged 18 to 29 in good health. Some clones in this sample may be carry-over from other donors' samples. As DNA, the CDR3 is TGTGCCAGTAGTAACCGACAGGGATGGGAATCCTACAATGAGCAGTTCTTC. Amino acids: CASSNRQGWESYNEQFF.